These 22 T cell receptor beta chains were all obtained from the same sample, sequenced in a study of blood T cell repertoires in COVID-19. The data were produced by immunoSEQ multiplex PCR, yet TCRdb's version contains in-frame clones alone and is incomplete. The data hold a few hundred thousand clones, with around 90% observed a single time. Sequencing input: peripheral blood. Every receptor here comes from a woman in her sixties or seventies with COVID-19, enrolled during active disease.

The gene calls are TRBV5-1 and TRBJ1-2; 7 bases agree with TRBD1. V trimming: 3 bases; J trimming: 5 bases; junction bases outside the gene matches: 4. There are 13 residues in the CDR3. Germline CDR1 and CDR2: SGHRS and YFSETQ. The CDR3 is CASSYGQEYGYTF. CDR3 bases: TGCGCCAGCAGCTACGGACAGGAGTATGGCTACACCTTC.

The chain employs TRBV7-9 and TRBJ1-1; TRBD1 aligns across 11 bases. This CDR3 comprises 16 residues. Germline CDR1 reads SEHNR; CDR2 reads FQNEAQ (reference sequence). The V and J ends lost 5 bases and 1 base, in that order; junction bases with no gene match: 6. CDR3 sequence reads: CASSQDRGLGNTEAFF. The DNA for the CDR3 is TGTGCCAGCAGCCAGGACAGGGGGCTGGGGAACACTGAAGCTTTCTTT.

The V and J genes are TRBV27 and TRBJ1-3, with a tentative D call TRBD1 (5 bases). V was trimmed by 5 bases and J by 0 bases, leaving 14 bases between them. This CDR3 is 16 amino acids long. From germline, CDR1 is MNHEY and CDR2 SMNVEV (reference sequence). The CDR3 DNA is TGTGCCAGCAGTCCACTGGGGGGGGGCTCTGGAAACACCATATATTTT. Amino acids: CASSPLGGGSGNTIYF.

The chain is built from TRBV5-1 and TRBJ2-7; 12 bases map to TRBD2. Germline trimming cut 2 bases from V and 6 bases from J; bases unmatched to any gene: 6. Germline-derived CDR1 and CDR2 are SGHRS and YFSETQ. The CDR3 is 15 amino acids. CDR3 coding DNA: TGCGCCAGCAGCTTACCTAGCGGGGGGGCAGTCGAGCAGTACTTC. The encoded protein is CASSLPSGGAVEQYF.

The V call is TRBV7-9, the J call TRBJ2-1; D perhaps matches TRBD2 (5 bases). This CDR3 is 17 amino acids long. CDR1 and CDR2 from the germline V gene are SEHNR and FQNEAQ (reference sequence). Trimming took 5 bases from V and 4 from J, leaving 21 bases between them. CDR3 DNA: TGTGCCAGCAGCCCCCCCCAAAACGGGGTCCCATACAATGAGCAGTTCTTC. Protein: CASSPPQNGVPYNEQFF.

The chain links TRBV20-1 to TRBJ1-4, with 9 nucleotides matching TRBD1. Germline CDR1 reads DFQATT; CDR2 reads SNEGSKA (reference sequence). Trimming took 3 bases from V and 4 from J; bases not matched to a gene: 6. The CDR3 length is 15 residues. As DNA, the CDR3 is TGCAGTGCTAGTGTACAGGGGGCGATTAATGAAAAACTGTTTTTT. Its translation: CSASVQGAINEKLFF.

This clone was seen only once. The chain couples TRBV6-1 to TRBJ1-4; D is ambiguous. Trimming removed 2 bases from V and 5 bases from J, with 18 bases in between. The CDR3 loop spans 17 amino acids. CDR1 MNHNS and CDR2 SASEGT come from the germline V gene. CDR3 bases: TGTGCCAGCAGTGAATCGGCGCCCGGAGGTGCGAATGAAAAACTGTTTTTT. Its translation is CASSESAPGGANEKLFF.

This clone occurred once. The rearrangement joins TRBV11-2 to TRBJ2-5; D perhaps matches TRBD2 (5 bases). The V end was cut by 5 bases, the J end by 2 bases, with 9 bases between. Germline V gene data show CDR1 as SGHAT and CDR2 as FQNNGV. The CDR3 is 13 residues long. The CDR3 sequence: CASSPGSQETQYF. In DNA, the CDR3 is TGTGCCAGCAGCCCGGGGTCACAAGAGACCCAGTACTTC.

This chain joins TRBV9 and TRBJ1-3; D is perhaps TRBD1 (5 bases). Germline V gene sequence: CDR1 SGDLS, CDR2 YYNGEE. The CDR3 spans 22 residues. V shed 0 bases and J shed 0 bases, with 28 bases lying between them. CDR3 sequence (DNA): TGTGCCAGCAGCGTAGCCCCTATCACAGTCGAGACAGCTTACAGCTCTGGAAACACCATATATTTT. Its protein product is CASSVAPITVETAYSSGNTIYF.

V and J are TRBV7-8 and TRBJ1-4; possible D gene TRBD1, 5 bases. The CDR3 has 16 amino acids. V was clipped by 5 bases and J by 5 bases, with 18 bases between them. Germline loops: CDR1 SGHVS, CDR2 FQNEAQ. CDR3 in amino acids: CASSRYMRDPNEKLFF. The CDR3 DNA is TGTGCCAGCAGCCGATATATGCGGGACCCAAATGAAAAACTGTTTTTT.

The V call is TRBV7-8, the J call TRBJ1-5; D remains unclear. CDR3 length: 17 amino acids. In germline, CDR1 is SGHVS, CDR2 FQNEAQ. V was shortened by 2 bases and J by 4 bases, with 18 bases between the two germline ends. The CDR3 coding sequence is TGTGCCAGCAGCTTATCCCAGGTGGCCCCAGGTAATCAGCCCCAGCATTTT. Translating it yields CASSLSQVAPGNQPQHF.

This clone was counted a single time. The J gene is TRBJ1-2, the V gene TRBV3-1 (or the pseudogene TRBV3-2), with TRBD1 matching over 7 bases. The length of the CDR3 is 15 residues. Germline CDR1 is LGHDT and CDR2 is YNNKEL (reference sequence). J lost 6 bases, V lost 1 base, and 8 bases had no gene match. The CDR3 nucleotides are TGTGCCAGCAGCCAAGGAGGAGGGGGCGGGAATGGCTACACCTTC. Amino acids: CASSQGGGGGNGYTF.

The chain carries TRBV19 and TRBJ2-3; 8 positions agree with TRBD2. CDR3 length equals 15 residues. Germline V gene sequence: CDR1 LNHDA, CDR2 SQIVND (reference sequence). Trimming cost V 6 bases and J 2 bases; bases outside gene matches: 7. The CDR3 protein is CASRLRGAITDTQYF. The CDR3 DNA sequence: TGTGCCAGTAGGTTGCGGGGGGCCATCACAGATACGCAGTATTTT.

V and J are TRBV5-4 and TRBJ2-2, with D possibly being TRBD2 (5 bases). CDR1 and CDR2 from the germline V gene are SGHNT and YYREEE (reference sequence). CDR3 size: 16 residues. The V and J ends lost 6 bases and 3 bases respectively, with 18 bases between them. DNA for the CDR3: TGTGCCAGCACCTCCTCCGGGATCTCTCACACCGGGGAGCTGTTTTTT. It specifies CASTSSGISHTGELFF.

The gene calls are TRBV27 and TRBJ2-6; 10 bases agree with TRBD1. The CDR3 sequence is 18 residues long. V lost 2 bases, J lost 1 base, and 5 bases stayed unmatched. Germline lookup yields CDR1 MNHEY and CDR2 SMNVEV (reference sequence). CDR3 in DNA: TGTGCCAGCAGTTTAACGGGACAGGGGTGGTCTGGGGCCAACGTCCTGACTTTC. Residues: CASSLTGQGWSGANVLTF.

This sequence joins TRBV18 and TRBJ1-5; 8 bases fit TRBD1. This CDR3 is 13 amino acids long. Germline V gene sequence: CDR1 KGHSH, CDR2 LQKENI. The J segment lost 6 bases and the V segment lost 4 bases, leaving 2 bases of the junction unmatched. For the CDR3, the DNA is TGTGCCAGCTCACTAGGGACAGGTCAGCCCCAGCATTTT. Encoded protein: CASSLGTGQPQHF. Based on the CDR3 plus reference TRBV18 and TRBJ1-5, the full variable domain is NAGVMQNPRHLVRRRGQEARLRCSPMKGHSHVYWYRQLPEEGLKFMVYLQKENIIDESGMPKERFSAEFPKEGPSILRIQQVVRGDSAAYFCASSLGTGQPQHFGDGTRLSIL.

V gene TRBV6-5 combines with J gene TRBJ1-2, with 12 nucleotides matching TRBD1. The CDR3 consists of 14 residues. Germline-derived CDR1 and CDR2 are MNHEY and SVGAGI. Losses at the gene ends were 6 bases for V and 8 bases for J; bases not matched to a gene: 7. The CDR3 DNA is TGTGCCAGCAGGAGGGGACAGGGGGCTTACGGCTACACCTTC. Translation: CASRRGQGAYGYTF.

This sequence joins TRBV5-4 and TRBJ2-2; 7 nucleotides agree with TRBD1. Germline V gene sequence: CDR1 SGHNT, CDR2 YYREEE (reference sequence). The CDR3 is 16 amino acids. Germline trimming cut 5 bases from V and 4 bases from J; bases unmatched to any gene: 11. The CDR3 here is CASRFLDRATTGELFF. CDR3 DNA: TGTGCCAGCAGATTTCTCGACAGGGCGACCACCGGGGAGCTGTTTTTT.

The V call is TRBV5-1, the J call TRBJ2-2; D is possibly TRBD1 (5 bases). Trimming took off 1 base at V and 6 bases at J, with 13 bases between the two ends. The CDR3 totals 15 residues. Germline V CDR1 and CDR2: SGHRS, YFSETQ. CDR3 coding DNA: TGCGCCAGCAGCTTGCAAACAGGTCAGGCCGGGGAGCTGTTTTTT. Residues: CASSLQTGQAGELFF.

V gene TRBV7-9 combines with J gene TRBJ1-4, with D perhaps TRBD1 (5 bases). The CDR3 spans 13 residues. CDR1 is SEHNR and CDR2 is FQNEAQ in the germline V gene (reference sequence). Between the trimmed V and J ends, which lost 3 bases and 8 bases, there was a span of 10 bases. The CDR3 DNA reads as TGTGCCAGCAGCTTGGGACTATTCGAAAAACTGTTTTTT. Translating it yields CASSLGLFEKLFF.

Note on this clone: The same CDR3 also results from other DNA sequences found in this sample. V is TRBV9 and J is TRBJ2-7, with D perhaps matching TRBD2 (6 bases). This CDR3 region has 14 residues. CDR1 is SGDLS and CDR2 is YYNGEE in the germline V gene. V was clipped by 5 bases and J by 3 bases, with 15 bases between them. CDR3 bases: TGTGCCAGCAGTGTGGGGCGGGGTGGCTACGAGCAGTACTTC. It encodes CASSVGRGGYEQYF.

This clone was seen more than once but under ten times. The J gene is TRBJ1-2, the V gene TRBV7-2; no definite D call. Trimming shortened V by 2 bases and J by 5 bases, and 9 bases separated the two germline ends. The CDR3 has 13 amino acids. Germline CDR1 and CDR2: SGHTA and FQGNSA. The CDR3 DNA reads TGTGCCAGCAGCTTAAGTAGCGCGTATGGCTACACCTTC. Its translation: CASSLSSAYGYTF.